The 10 T cell receptor beta chains reported below all come from one sample, sequenced in a study of cytomegalovirus exposure and HLA in healthy donors (dated by TCRdb to about 2017). Library prep was done by the immunoSEQ multiplex PCR assay. For the multiplex PCR, a mixture combining 60 forward primers for TCR Vbeta segments and 13 reverse primers for TCR Jbeta segments was used. TCRdb retrieved this table from immuneACCESS and kept in-frame rearrangements only. Not all clones are present; in checked studies, unresolved V genes account for under half, and no reason is known for the remainder. The sample table contains roughly 200,000 clones; only one count was recorded for roughly 13% of them. Jointly, the top ten make up approximately 7.8% of the sample. The sequenced material came from PBMCs. Receptors were obtained from a man aged 50 to 60 in good health and CMV-seropositive.

This clone was counted a few times. The V and J genes are TRBV18 and TRBJ1-1; D remains ambiguous. This CDR3 comprises 15 residues. The germline V gene has CDR1 KGHSH and CDR2 LQKENI. Trimming shortened V by 5 bases and J by 4 bases, and 17 bases separated the two germline ends. The CDR3 nucleotides are TGTGCCAGCTCATACAAACAAGTGTCTGGCACTGAAGCTTTCTTT. Translation gives CASSYKQVSGTEAFF. The full variable domain, rest sourced from reference TRBV18 and TRBJ1-1, is NAGVMQNPRHLVRRRGQEARLRCSPMKGHSHVYWYRQLPEEGLKFMVYLQKENIIDESGMPKERFSAEFPKEGPSILRIQQVVRGDSAAYFCASSYKQVSGTEAFFGQGTRLTVV.

CDR3 nucleotide sequence: TGTGCCAGCAGGGATCCGGGACAGACTTACGAGCAGTACTTC. This gives the protein CASRDPGQTYEQYF. V and J are TRBV2 and TRBJ2-7; 7 bases fit TRBD1. V was pared by 6 bases and J by 4 bases, with 9 bases of the junction left unmatched. Germline CDR1 and CDR2: SNHLY and FYNNEI. This CDR3 region has 14 residues.

A few counts support this clone. The rearrangement uses TRBV5-4 and TRBJ2-1; tentatively, D is TRBD1 (5 bases). The germline V gene has CDR1 SGHNT and CDR2 YYREEE (reference sequence). Trimming took 4 bases from V and 2 from J, leaving 10 bases between them. This CDR3 is built from 14 residues. In DNA, the CDR3 is TGTGCCAGCAGCACCGAAGGGGCCTACAATGAGCAGTTCTTC. Protein product: CASSTEGAYNEQFF.

CDR3 nucleotides: TGTGCCAGCTCAGCAACAGGGGATCAGCCCCAGCATTTT. Residues: CASSATGDQPQHF. The V gene is TRBV18, the J gene TRBJ1-5, with 7 bases matching TRBD1. Per the germline V gene, CDR1 is KGHSH and CDR2 is LQKENI. The CDR3 loop spans 13 amino acids. Trimming removed 5 bases from V and 5 bases from J; junction bases left unmatched: 3.

V usage is TRBV5-4 and J usage is TRBJ2-1; tentatively, D is TRBD1 (6 bases). The ends were cut back, 4 bases at V and 10 bases at J, with 15 bases in the middle. In germline, CDR1 is SGHNT, CDR2 YYREEE (reference sequence). CDR3 length: 13 residues. The CDR3 region is CASSLITGNEQFF. The CDR3 nucleotides are TGTGCCAGCAGCCTAATTACAGGGAACGAGCAGTTCTTC.

V and J are TRBV28 and TRBJ1-5; D is uncertain. CDR1 MDHEN and CDR2 SYDVKM come from the germline V gene. The V end lost 6 bases, the J end lost 0 bases, and 15 bases lay between the germline ends. This CDR3 has 16 residues. The CDR3 loop is CASRSPTEYSNQPQHF. The CDR3 DNA reads as TGTGCCAGCAGGAGCCCGACGGAGTATAGCAATCAGCCCCAGCATTTT.

The CDR3, as DNA: TGCGCCAGCAGCCGGGGGGGCTTAGATGAAAAACTGTTTTTT. Encoded protein: CASSRGGLDEKLFF. The genes are TRBV5-1 and TRBJ1-4; possibly TRBD1 for D (6 bases). Germline V gives CDR1 SGHRS, CDR2 YFSETQ. The CDR3 has 14 residues. The ends were cut back, 4 bases at V and 6 bases at J, with 13 bases in the middle.

The rearrangement links TRBV10-3 to TRBJ2-5, with 7 bases that match TRBD2. There are 12 residues in the CDR3. Trimming at V came to 10 bases and at J to 0 bases, leaving 2 bases not matched to a gene. Germline V gene data show CDR1 as ENHRY and CDR2 as SYGVKD. CDR3 amino acids: CATGTNQETQYF. CDR3 coding DNA: TGTGCCACCGGGACTAACCAAGAGACCCAGTACTTC.

This clone was detected only once. The V call is TRBV11-3, the J call TRBJ2-1, with TRBD2 matching 11 bases. The junction had 6 bases not matched to a gene; V was cut back by 3 bases and J by 8 bases. This CDR3 has 15 residues. From germline, CDR1 is SGHNT and CDR2 YENEEA. The CDR3 coding sequence is TGTGCCAGCAGCTTTAGCGGGGGGGTCTGGGATGAGCAGTTCTTC. Its translation: CASSFSGGVWDEQFF.

This clone showed up just a few times. This chain links TRBV4-3 with TRBJ1-1; 11 positions agree with TRBD1. The CDR3 sequence is 16 residues long. From germline, CDR1 is LGHNA and CDR2 YSLEER. V lost 3 bases and J lost 0; bases outside the gene matches: 3. CDR3 in DNA: TGCGCCAGCAGCCAGGGGACAGGGGGGGTGAACACTGAAGCTTTCTTT. Amino acids: CASSQGTGGVNTEAFF.